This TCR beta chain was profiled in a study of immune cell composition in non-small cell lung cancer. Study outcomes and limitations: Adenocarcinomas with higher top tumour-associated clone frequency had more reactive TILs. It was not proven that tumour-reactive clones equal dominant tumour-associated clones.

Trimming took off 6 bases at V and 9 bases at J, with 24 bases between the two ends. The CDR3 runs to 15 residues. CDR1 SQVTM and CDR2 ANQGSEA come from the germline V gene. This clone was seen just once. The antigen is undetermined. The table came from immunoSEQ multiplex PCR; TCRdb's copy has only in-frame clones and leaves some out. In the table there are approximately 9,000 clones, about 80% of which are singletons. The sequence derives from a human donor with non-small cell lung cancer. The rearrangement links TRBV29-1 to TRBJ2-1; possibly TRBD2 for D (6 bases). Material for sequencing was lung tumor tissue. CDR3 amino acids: CSVSWGAGYSSEQFF. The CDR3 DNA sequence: TGCAGCGTGAGCTGGGGAGCGGGCTACAGTAGTGAGCAGTTCTTC.